Included here is one TCR beta chain sequence, with context. The data are from a study of blood T cell repertoires in COVID-19. Study-level information: Samples of COVID-19 (acute and convalescent) were obtained from the United States, Italy and Spain. PBMCs, B-cell-depleted T cells, or T cells were the source of the cDNA or gDNA that made up the material.

The CDR3 has 15 amino acids. This table comes from immunoSEQ multiplex PCR, and its TCRdb copy is limited to in-frame clones, with some not included. In the table there are under 150,000 clones, approximately 84% of which are singletons. The receptor was derived from a man aged 65-85 years with active or convalescent COVID-19. J is TRBJ2-1 and V is TRBV21-1; the DNA was not used to check the table's D call, TRBD1. TRBV21-1 is given as a pseudogene. The sample was peripheral blood. The DNA for the CDR3 is TGTGCCAGCAGCCCCGGGGGGACAGGAAGAAATGAGCAGTTCTTC. As protein: CASSPGGTGRNEQFF.